At least ten counts were recorded for the clone carrying this TCR beta chain. Its target is not known. This sample is part of a study of T cells in Graves' hyperthyroidism and ophthalmopathy. General study results and limits: In the analysis, a 13 V-J model separated ophthalmopathy from stable hyperthyroidism.

Based on clinical symptoms, serum thyroxine and TRAb, thyroid ultrasound and orbital computed tomography, diagnoses were reached. In germline, CDR1 is DFQATT, CDR2 SNEGSKA (reference sequence). V was clipped by 3 bases and J by 3 bases, with 12 bases between them. CDR3 size: 13 residues. It was RNA transcripts that yielded the amplified TCR beta CDR3 regions. When the TCR CDR3 underwent first-round RT-PCR, the HTBI primer set was used. TCRdb redid the calling of the multiplex PCR reads with MiXCR, one entry per CDR3 protein. The sample lists 660,000 or so distinct CDR3 sequences, roughly 45% occurring once.

Sequenced sample: peripheral blood or thyroid tissue (not recorded which). The sequence was collected from an adult man with Graves' disease, either hyperthyroidism or ophthalmopathy (not recorded which). The chain joins TRBV20-1 to TRBJ2-7; D remains ambiguous. This chain's CDR3 is CSASLVVGYEQYF. As DNA, the CDR3 is TGCAGTGCTAGCCTAGTAGTGGGCTACGAGCAGTACTTC.